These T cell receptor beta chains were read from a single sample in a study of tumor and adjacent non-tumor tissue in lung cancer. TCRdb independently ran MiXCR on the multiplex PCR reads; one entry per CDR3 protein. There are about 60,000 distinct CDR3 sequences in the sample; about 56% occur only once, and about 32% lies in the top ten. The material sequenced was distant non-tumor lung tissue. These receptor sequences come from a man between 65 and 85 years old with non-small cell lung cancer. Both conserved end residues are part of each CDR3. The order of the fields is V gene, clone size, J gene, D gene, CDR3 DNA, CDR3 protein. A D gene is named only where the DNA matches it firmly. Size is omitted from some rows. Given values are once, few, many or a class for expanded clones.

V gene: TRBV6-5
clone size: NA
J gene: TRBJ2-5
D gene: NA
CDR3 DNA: TGTGCCAGCAGTTACACGAATAGTGCCGAGACCCAGTACTTT
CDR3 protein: CASSYTNSAETQYF

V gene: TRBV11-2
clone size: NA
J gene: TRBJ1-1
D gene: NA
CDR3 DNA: TGTGCCAGCAGGTTAGGGGGGGGTCGAAGCGGGACCGAGAACACTGATGCTTTCTTT
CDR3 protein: CASRLGGGRSGTENTDAFF

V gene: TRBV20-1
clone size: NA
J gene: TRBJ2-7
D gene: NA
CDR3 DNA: TGCAGTGCTAGTAAGGCTCAAAGCTCCTACGAGCAGTACTTC
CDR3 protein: CSASKAQSSYEQYF

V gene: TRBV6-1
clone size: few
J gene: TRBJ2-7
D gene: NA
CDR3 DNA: TGTGCCAGCAGTGAGGGTCAGGGGAGCTCCTACGAGCAATACTTC
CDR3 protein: CASSEGQGSSYEQYF

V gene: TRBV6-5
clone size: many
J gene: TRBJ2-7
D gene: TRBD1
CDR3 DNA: TGTGCCAGCGGTCGGGGGACAGGGGCCTACGAGCAGCACTTC
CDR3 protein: CASGRGTGAYEQHF

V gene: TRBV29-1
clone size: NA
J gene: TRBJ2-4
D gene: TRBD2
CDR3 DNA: TGCAGCATTGAAGTAGCGGGATCCCAAAACATTCAGTACTTC
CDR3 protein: CSIEVAGSQNIQYF

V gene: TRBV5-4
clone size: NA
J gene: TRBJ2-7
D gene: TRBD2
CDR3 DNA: TGTGCCGGCAGCTCAGGTGGGACTAGCGGGAGGTACGAGCAGTACTTC
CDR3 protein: CAGSSGGTSGRYEQYF

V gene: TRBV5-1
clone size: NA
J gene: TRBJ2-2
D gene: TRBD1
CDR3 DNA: TGCGCCAGCAGCCCCCCCCGGGACAGGGGGCCCGGGGAGCTGTTTTTT
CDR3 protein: CASSPPRDRGPGELFF

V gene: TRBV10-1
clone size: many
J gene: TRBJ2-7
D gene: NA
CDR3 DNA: TGCGCCAGCAGTGGGGGGAACTCCTACGAGCAGTACTTC
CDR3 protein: CASSGGNSYEQYF

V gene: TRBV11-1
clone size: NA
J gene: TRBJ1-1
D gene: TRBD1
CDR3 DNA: TGTGCCAGCAGCTTAGCGGACAGGCTGGGGGGCACTAAGGCTTTCTTT
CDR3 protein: CASSLADRLGGTKAFF

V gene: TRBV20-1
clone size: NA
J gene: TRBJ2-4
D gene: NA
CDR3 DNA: TGCAGTGCTAGACCTTCAGGGGCCGAAGCCAAAAACATTCAGTACTTC
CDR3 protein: CSARPSGAEAKNIQYF

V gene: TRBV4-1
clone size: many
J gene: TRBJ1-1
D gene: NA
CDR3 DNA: TGCGCCAGCAGCCAAGTACCGAACACTGAAGCTTTCTTT
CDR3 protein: CASSQVPNTEAFF

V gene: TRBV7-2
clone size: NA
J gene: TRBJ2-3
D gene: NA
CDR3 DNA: TGTGCCAGCAGCTTTAGGGGGGGAAGAGATACTCCCTATTTT
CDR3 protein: CASSFRGGRDTPYF

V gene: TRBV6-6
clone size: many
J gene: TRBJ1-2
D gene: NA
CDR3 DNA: TGTGCCAGCAGTTACTCAAGAGGAAACTATGGCTACACCTTC
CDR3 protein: CASSYSRGNYGYTF

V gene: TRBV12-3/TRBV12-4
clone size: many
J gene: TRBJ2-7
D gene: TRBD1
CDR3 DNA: TGTGCCAGCAGTTTGGGACAGGGCTCTTCGCCCCTTCAGTACTTC
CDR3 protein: CASSLGQGSSPLQYF

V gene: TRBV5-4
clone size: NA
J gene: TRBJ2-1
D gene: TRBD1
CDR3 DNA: TGTGGCAGCAGCGCACAGGGGTATATGGGACAGCAATGGTTCTTC
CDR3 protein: CGSSAQGYMGQQWFF

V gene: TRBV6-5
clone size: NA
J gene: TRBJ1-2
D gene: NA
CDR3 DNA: TGTGCCAGCAATTACTCGTGGACAGACAACTATGGCTACACCTTT
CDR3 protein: CASNYSWTDNYGYTF

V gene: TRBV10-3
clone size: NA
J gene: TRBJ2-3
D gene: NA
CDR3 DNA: TGTGCCATTAGCCCCAAGGGGCACCTAGCCCAAGATACACACTATTTT
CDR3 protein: CAISPKGHLAQDTHYF

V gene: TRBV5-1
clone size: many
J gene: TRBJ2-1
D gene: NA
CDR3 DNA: TGCGCCAGCAGCCAGCGGGCTAGCGCTTACAATGAGCAGTTCTTC
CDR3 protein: CASSQRASAYNEQFF

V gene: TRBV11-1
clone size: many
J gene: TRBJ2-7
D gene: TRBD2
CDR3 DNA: TGTGCCAGCAGCTGGGGGACTAGCGGCTCCTACGAGCAGTACTTC
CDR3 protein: CASSWGTSGSYEQYF

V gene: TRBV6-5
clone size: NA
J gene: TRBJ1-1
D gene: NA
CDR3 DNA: TGTGCCAGGAGTTACCCCCCCACAGGGATCAGGGACACTGACGCTTTCTTT
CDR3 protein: CARSYPPTGIRDTDAFF

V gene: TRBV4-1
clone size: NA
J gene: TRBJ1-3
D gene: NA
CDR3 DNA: TGCACCAGCAGCCAAGATCCTCCGGGTCTGTCTGGAAACACCATATATTTT
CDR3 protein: CTSSQDPPGLSGNTIYF

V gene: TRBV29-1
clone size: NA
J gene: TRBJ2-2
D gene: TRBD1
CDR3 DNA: TGCAGCGCTGAGTACAGGGGTACCGGGGAGCTGTTTTTT
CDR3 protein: CSAEYRGTGELFF

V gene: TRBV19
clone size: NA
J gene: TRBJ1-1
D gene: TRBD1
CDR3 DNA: TGTGCCAGTTGTTCACACGGACAGGGGGCCGAAGCTTTCTTT
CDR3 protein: CASCSHGQGAEAFF

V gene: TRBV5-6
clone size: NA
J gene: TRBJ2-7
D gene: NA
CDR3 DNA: TGTGCCAGCAGCTTGTACACCTACGAGCAGTACTTC
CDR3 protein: CASSLYTYEQYF

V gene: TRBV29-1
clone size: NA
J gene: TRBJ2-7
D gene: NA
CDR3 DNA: TGCAGTGTTGGCGTGATAGGGGCCGAGCAGTACTTC
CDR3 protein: CSVGVIGAEQYF

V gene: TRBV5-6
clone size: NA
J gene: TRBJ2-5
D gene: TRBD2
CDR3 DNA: TGTGTCAGCAGCGGGGGTCCAAGGAGCCAAGAGACGCAGTACTTC
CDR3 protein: CVSSGGPRSQETQYF

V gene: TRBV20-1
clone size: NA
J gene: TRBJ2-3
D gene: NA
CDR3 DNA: TGCAGTGCTAGAGTTCCTCAAGATACGCACTATTTT
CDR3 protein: CSARVPQDTHYF

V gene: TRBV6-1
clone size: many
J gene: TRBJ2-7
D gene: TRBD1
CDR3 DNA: TGTGCCAGCAGTGAGACAGGACAGGGGGTCTACGAGCAGTACTTC
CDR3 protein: CASSETGQGVYEQYF

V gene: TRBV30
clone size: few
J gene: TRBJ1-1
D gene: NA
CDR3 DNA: TGTGCCTGGAGGGCCTTTGGGATCACTGAAGCTTTCTTT
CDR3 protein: CAWRAFGITEAFF

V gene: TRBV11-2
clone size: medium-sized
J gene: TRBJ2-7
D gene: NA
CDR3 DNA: TGTGCCAGCAGCTCCGAACCACTACTAGTCCACGAGCAGTACTTC
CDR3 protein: CASSSEPLLVHEQYF

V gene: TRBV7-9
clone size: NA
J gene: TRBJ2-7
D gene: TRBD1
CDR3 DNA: TGTGCCAGCAGCTTAGGGTTCGACAGGGGAAAGTCCGTTGACGAGCAGTACTTC
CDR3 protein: CASSLGFDRGKSVDEQYF

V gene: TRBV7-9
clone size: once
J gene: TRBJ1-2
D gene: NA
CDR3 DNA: TGTGCCAGCAGCTTAGTTATGGTCAGCATGAATGGCTACACCTTC
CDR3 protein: CASSLVMVSMNGYTF

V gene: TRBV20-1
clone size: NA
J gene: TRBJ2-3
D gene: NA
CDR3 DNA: TGCAGTGTCAAGGCCACCGCCCAGCCCCAGTATTTT
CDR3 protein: CSVKATAQPQYF

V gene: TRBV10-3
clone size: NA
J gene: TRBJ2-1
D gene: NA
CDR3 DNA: TGTGCCATTTCTTCAGGGTCGACCTACAATGAGCAGTCGTTC
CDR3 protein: CAISSGSTYNEQSF

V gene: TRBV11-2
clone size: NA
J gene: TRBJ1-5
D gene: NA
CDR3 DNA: TGTGCTAGCAGCTTAGATGCGGGGAACCGGCCCCAGCATTTT
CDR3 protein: CASSLDAGNRPQHF

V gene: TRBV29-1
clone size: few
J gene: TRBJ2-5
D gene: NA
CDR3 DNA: TGCAGCGTTAGGAAGGGGGGAGGAGAGACCCAGTACTTC
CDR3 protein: CSVRKGGGETQYF

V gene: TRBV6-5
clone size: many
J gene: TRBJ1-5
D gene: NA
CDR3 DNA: TGTGCCAGCAGTACCCAGGGACGGCAGCCCCAGCATTTT
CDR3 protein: CASSTQGRQPQHF

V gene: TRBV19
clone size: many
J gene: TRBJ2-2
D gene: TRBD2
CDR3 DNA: TGTGCCAGTAGCCAAGAGGGGAGGGACACCGGGGAGCTGTTTTTT
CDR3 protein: CASSQEGRDTGELFF

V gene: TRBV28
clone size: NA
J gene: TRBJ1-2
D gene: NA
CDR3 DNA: TGTGTCAGCACTTTCCGGAGACAATATGGCTACACCTTC
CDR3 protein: CVSTFRRQYGYTF

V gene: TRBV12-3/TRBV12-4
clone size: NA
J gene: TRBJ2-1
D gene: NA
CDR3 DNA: TGTGTCAGCAGTACCCGGGACGGACATTACAATGAGCAGTTCTTC
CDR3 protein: CVSSTRDGHYNEQFF

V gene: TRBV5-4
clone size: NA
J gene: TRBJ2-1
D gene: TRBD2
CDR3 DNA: TGTGCCAGCAGCAGGGCGAGCGGGGGGGACTATAATGAGCAGTGCTTC
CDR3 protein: CASSRASGGDYNEQCF

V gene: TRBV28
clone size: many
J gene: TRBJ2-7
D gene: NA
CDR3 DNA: TGTGCCAGCAGTTATTGGGGGGCACTATCCTACGAGCAGTACTTC
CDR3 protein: CASSYWGALSYEQYF

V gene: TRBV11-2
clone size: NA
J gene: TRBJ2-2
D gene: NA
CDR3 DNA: TGTGCCAGCAGCTTAGCCATCACCGGGGAGTTGTTTTTT
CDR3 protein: CASSLAITGELFF

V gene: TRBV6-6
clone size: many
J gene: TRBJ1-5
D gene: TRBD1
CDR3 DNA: TGTGCCAGCAGTTACGCCACAGGGGGTCAGCCCCAGCATTTT
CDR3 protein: CASSYATGGQPQHF

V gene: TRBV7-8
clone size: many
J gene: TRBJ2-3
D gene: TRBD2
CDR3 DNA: TGTGCCAGCACTGAACGATTCGCGGGAGAAGGCACAGATACGCAGTATTTT
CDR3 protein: CASTERFAGEGTDTQYF

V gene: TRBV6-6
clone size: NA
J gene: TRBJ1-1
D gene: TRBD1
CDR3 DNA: TGTACCAACAGCAAGACAGGGTTTAGCACTGAAGCTTTCTTT
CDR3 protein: CTNSKTGFSTEAFF

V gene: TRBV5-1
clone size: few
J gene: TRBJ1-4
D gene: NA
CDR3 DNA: TGCGCCAGCAGCTTACAGGGAAAACTGTTTTTT
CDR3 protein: CASSLQGKLFF

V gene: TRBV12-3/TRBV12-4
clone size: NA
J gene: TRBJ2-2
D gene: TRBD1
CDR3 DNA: TGTGCCAGCAGTTTAGCCAGGACAGGGGGCGGGGGGCTGTTTTTT
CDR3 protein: CASSLARTGGGGLFF

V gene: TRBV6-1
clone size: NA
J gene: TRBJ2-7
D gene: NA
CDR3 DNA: TGTGCCAGCCGGCGACCGCTGACCTACGGTCAATACTTC
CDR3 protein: CASRRPLTYGQYF

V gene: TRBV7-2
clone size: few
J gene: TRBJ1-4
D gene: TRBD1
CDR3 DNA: TGTGCCAGCAGCTTAGCGGGGACAGGCCTTAATGAAAAACTGTTTTTT
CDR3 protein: CASSLAGTGLNEKLFF

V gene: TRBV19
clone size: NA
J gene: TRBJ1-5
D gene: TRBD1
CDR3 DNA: TGTGCCAGTAGTGAGGGGACAGCCCCTAATCAGCCCCAGCATTTT
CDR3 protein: CASSEGTAPNQPQHF